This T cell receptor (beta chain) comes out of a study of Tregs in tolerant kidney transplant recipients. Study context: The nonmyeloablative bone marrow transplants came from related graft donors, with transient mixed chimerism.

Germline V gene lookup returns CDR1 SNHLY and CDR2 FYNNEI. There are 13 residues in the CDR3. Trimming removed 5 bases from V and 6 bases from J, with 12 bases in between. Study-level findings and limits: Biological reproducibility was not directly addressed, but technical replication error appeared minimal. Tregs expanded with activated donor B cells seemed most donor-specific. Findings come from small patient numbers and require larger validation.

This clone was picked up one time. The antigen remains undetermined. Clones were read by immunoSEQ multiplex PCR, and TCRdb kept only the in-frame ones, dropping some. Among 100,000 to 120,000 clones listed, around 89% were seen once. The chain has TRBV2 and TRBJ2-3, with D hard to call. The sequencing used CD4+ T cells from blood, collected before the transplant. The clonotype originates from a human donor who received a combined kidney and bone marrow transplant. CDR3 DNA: TGTGCCAGCAGTCAGACCCCAGGCGATACGCAGTATTTT. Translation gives CASSQTPGDTQYF.